This T cell receptor (beta chain) was identified during a study of siplizumab effects on memory and regulatory T cells. General study points: Memory cells seemed less diverse than naive T cells, which seemed major alloresponse contributors. Whether proliferating Tregs in siplizumab cultures suppress was not functionally confirmed.

With respect to this clone: Its antigen remains unknown. At one of its ends the junction is not consistent with the germline gene, which may arise from a read error.

This CDR3 is built from 11 residues. CDR1 is MDHEN, CDR2 SYDVKM, per germline. Every sample had approximately 100,000 of its TCR templates assayed. This table comes from immunoSEQ multiplex PCR, and its TCRdb copy is limited to in-frame clones, with some not included. The top ten clones hold around 0.68% of a sample with about 100,000 clones, around 90% of them seen once. The clonotype originates from a human donor in good health. The chain is built from TRBV28 and TRBJ2-7; D might be TRBD1 (6 bases). Sequenced sample: Tregs sorted from blood. The CDR3 is CARTVTGTLGF. The CDR3 nucleotides read TGTGCCAGGACCGTTACCGGGACATTGGGCTTC.